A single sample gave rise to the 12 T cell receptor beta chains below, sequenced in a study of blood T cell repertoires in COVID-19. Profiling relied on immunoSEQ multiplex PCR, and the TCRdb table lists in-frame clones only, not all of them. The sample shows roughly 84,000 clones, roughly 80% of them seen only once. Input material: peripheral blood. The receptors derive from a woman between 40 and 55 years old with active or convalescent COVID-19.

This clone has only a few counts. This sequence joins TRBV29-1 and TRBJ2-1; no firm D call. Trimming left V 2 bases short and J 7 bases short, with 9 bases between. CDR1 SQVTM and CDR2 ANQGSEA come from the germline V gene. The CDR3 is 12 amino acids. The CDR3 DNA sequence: TGCAGCGTTGAACTATTAGAGAATGAGCAGTTCTTC. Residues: CSVELLENEQFF.

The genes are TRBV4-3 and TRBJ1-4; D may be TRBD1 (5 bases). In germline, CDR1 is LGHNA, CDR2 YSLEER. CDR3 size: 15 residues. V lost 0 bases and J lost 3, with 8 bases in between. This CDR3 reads CASSQDLTANEKLFF. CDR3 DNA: TGCGCCAGCAGCCAAGATTTGACAGCTAATGAAAAACTGTTTTTT.

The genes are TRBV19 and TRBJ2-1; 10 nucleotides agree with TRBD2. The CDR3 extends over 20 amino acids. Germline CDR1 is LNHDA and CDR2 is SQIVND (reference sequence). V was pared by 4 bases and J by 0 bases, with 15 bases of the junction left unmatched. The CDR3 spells CASSTLVAGGLTSSYNEQFF. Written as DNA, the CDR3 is TGTGCCAGTAGTACCTTGGTAGCGGGAGGTCTCACGAGCTCCTACAATGAGCAGTTCTTC.

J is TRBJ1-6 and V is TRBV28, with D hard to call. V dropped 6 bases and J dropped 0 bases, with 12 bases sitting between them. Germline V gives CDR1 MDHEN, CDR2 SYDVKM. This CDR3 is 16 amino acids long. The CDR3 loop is CASSPGGSSYNSPLHF. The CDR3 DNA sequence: TGTGCCAGCAGCCCCGGAGGCAGCTCCTATAATTCACCCCTCCACTTT.

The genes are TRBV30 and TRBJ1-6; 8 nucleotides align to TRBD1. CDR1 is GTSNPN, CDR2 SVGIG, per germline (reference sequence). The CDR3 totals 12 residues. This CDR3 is CADDRGDSPLHF. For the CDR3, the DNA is TGTGCAGACGACAGGGGTGATTCACCCCTCCACTTT.

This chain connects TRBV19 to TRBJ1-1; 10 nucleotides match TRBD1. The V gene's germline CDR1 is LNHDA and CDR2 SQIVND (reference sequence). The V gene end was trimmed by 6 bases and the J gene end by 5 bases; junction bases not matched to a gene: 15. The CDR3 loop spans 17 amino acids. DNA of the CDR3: TGTGCCAGTAGCAACCCTCTAGACAGGGGGCGGAGGACTGAAGCTTTCTTT. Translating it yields CASSNPLDRGRRTEAFF.

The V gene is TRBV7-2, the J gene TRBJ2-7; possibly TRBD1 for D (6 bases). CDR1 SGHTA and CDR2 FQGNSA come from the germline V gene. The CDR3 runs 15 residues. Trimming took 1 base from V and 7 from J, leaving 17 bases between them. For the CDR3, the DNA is TGTGCCAGCAGCTTAGGGGGGCAGAGCCGAGGGGAGCAGTACTTC. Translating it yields CASSLGGQSRGEQYF.

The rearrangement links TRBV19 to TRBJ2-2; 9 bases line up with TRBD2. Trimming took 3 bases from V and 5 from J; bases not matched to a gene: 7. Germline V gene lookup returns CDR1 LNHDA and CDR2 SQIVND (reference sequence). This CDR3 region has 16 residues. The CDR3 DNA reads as TGTGCCAGTAGTATCATGGCTAGCGGGAAGACCGGGGAGCTGTTTTTT. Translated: CASSIMASGKTGELFF.

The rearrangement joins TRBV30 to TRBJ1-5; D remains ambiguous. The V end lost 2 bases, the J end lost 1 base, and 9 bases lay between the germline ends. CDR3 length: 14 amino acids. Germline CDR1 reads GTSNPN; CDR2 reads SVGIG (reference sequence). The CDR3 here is CAWSLTRSNQPQHF. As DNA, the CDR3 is TGTGCCTGGAGTTTGACACGGAGCAATCAGCCCCAGCATTTT. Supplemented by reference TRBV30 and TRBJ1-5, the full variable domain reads SQTIHQWPATLVQPVGSPLSLECTVEGTSNPNLYWYRQAAGRGLQLLFYSVGIGQISSEVPQNLSASRPQDRQFILSSKKLLLSDSGFYLCAWSLTRSNQPQHFGDGTRLSIL.

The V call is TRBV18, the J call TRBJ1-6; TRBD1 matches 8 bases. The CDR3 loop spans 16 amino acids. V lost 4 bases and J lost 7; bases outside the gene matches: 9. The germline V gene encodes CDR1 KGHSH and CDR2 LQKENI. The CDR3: CASSQGTGGTNSPLHF. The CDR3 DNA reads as TGTGCCAGCTCACAAGGGACAGGAGGAACGAATTCACCCCTCCACTTT.

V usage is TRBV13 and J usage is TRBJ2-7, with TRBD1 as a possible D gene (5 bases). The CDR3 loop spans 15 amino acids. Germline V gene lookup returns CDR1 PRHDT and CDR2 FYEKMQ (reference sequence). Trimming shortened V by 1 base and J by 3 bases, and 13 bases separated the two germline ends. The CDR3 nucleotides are TGTGCCAGCAGCTTAGCCGGATTAGGGGACTACGAGCAGTACTTC. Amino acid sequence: CASSLAGLGDYEQYF.

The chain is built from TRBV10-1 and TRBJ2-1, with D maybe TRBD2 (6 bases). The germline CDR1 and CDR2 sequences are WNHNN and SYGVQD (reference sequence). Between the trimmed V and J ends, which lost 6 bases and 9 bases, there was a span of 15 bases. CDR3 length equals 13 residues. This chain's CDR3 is CASSAGLRGEQFF. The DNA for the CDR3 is TGCGCCAGCAGCGCGGGGCTCCGCGGTGAGCAGTTCTTC.